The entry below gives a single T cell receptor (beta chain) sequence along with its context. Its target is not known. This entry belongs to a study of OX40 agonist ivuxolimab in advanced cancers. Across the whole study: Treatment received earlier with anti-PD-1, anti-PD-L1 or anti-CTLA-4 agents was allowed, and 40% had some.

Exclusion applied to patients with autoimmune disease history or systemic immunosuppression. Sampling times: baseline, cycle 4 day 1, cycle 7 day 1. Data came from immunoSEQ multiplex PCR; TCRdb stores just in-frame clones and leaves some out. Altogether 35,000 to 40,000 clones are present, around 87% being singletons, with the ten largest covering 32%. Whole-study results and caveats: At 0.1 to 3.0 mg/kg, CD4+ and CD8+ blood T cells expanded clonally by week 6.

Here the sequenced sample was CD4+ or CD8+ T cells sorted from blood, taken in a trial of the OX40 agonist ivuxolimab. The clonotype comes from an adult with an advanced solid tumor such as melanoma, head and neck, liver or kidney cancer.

CDR3 loop: CSALDEYQETQYF. The DNA of the CDR3 is TGCAGCGCGCTGGACGAGTACCAAGAGACCCAGTACTTC. This chain links TRBV29-1 with TRBJ2-5; D remains ambiguous. This CDR3 contains 13 residues. The germline V gene encodes CDR1 SQVTM and CDR2 ANQGSEA. V dropped 7 bases and J dropped 0 bases, with 12 bases sitting between them.